Listed below are T cell receptor beta chains from one sample, sequenced in a study of blood T cell repertoires in COVID-19. Clones were sequenced by immunoSEQ multiplex PCR, and TCRdb holds only the in-frame ones, with some missing. The repertoire holds approximately 69,000 clones, with roughly 80% as singletons. The sequenced material came from peripheral blood. The receptors originated from a woman aged 55 to 70 with acute or convalescent COVID-19. Each CDR3 is given with its conserved first and last residue. The D gene is left open where the match is weak. Part of the rows lack a size; the others show once, few, many or a class for expanded clones.

>TRBJ1-6|.|TRBV30|TRBD1
TGTGCCTGGAGGAAACCCCCGGGACAGATTAATTCACCCCTCCACTTT
CAWRKPPGQINSPLHF
>TRBJ1-2|.|TRBV28|.
TGTGCCAGCACGGTGAGGGAAGTGAACTATGGCTACACCTTC
CASTVREVNYGYTF
>TRBJ1-1|.|TRBV18|.
TGTGCCAGCTCACCACAGGGGCCGAACACTGAAGCTTTCTTT
CASSPQGPNTEAFF
>TRBJ1-2|.|TRBV11-2|.
TGTGCCAGCAGCTTAGAGCCACAGGGTCGCTACACCTTC
CASSLEPQGRYTF
>TRBJ1-2|.|TRBV28|.
TGTGCCAGCAGGTCCCGGGATACACTCATTTTTAACTATGGCTACACCTTC
CASRSRDTLIFNYGYTF
>TRBJ2-5|.|TRBV18|.
TGTGCCAGCTCACGGAGATCCGGCGAGACCCAGTACTTC
CASSRRSGETQYF
>TRBJ1-1|few|TRBV7-9|.
TGTGCCAGCAGCCCAGCCCCCAGGTCAGGCATGAACACTGAAGCTTTCTTT
CASSPAPRSGMNTEAFF
>TRBJ2-2|.|TRBV7-2|.
TGTGCCAGCAGCTACTACACCGGGGAGCTGTTTTTT
CASSYYTGELFF
>TRBJ1-6|.|TRBV7-9|.
TGTGCCAGCAACGCACATGCAGGGCTAAATTCACCCCTCCACTTT
CASNAHAGLNSPLHF
>TRBJ2-5|once|TRBV5-5|.
TGTGCCAGCAGCGCGGGGCACACAGGAGAGACCCAGTACTTC
CASSAGHTGETQYF
>TRBJ2-5|.|TRBV6-5|.
TGTGCCAGCAGCTATCACGCTAGCTCTCCCCAGTACTTC
CASSYHASSPQYF
>TRBJ2-1|.|TRBV5-1|TRBD1
TGCGCCAGCAGCTTGTGGGGGACAGGGGAATTGTATGAGCAGTTCTTC
CASSLWGTGELYEQFF
>TRBJ2-1|.|TRBV7-9|.
TGTGCCAGCAGCCCCGGGACTCCCAGTATTGTGCAGTTCTTC
CASSPGTPSIVQFF
>TRBJ2-7|.|TRBV30|.
TGTGCCTGGAGTGTAGGGAGATCGGGATACGAGCAGTACTTC
CAWSVGRSGYEQYF
>TRBJ1-1|.|TRBV3-1/TRBV3-2|.
TGTGCCAGCAGCTCCTACGACAGAAACACTGAAGCTTTCTTT
CASSSYDRNTEAFF
>TRBJ1-2|.|TRBV28|.
TGTGCCAGCAGTTTTTATACAAGTGGCTACACCTTC
CASSFYTSGYTF
>TRBJ1-6|.|TRBV5-5|TRBD1
TGTGCCAGCAGCCCACGTCCCGGGACAGGGGGACCTAATTCACCCCTCCACTTT
CASSPRPGTGGPNSPLHF
>TRBJ2-1|.|TRBV10-1|.
TGCGCCAGCAGTGAGGACCACAACAGTATCAATGAGCAGTTCTTC
CASSEDHNSINEQFF
>TRBJ2-1|.|TRBV1|.
TGCACCGGCAGCCGGACTAGCGGGATTGGGCAGTTCTTC
CTGSRTSGIGQFF
>TRBJ1-2|once|TRBV7-2|.
TGTGCCAGCAGCTTAGCACCGGACTATGGCTACACCTTC
CASSLAPDYGYTF
>TRBJ1-6|.|TRBV19|TRBD1
TGTGCCAGTAAGGACAGGGGGAATTCACCCCTCCACTTT
CASKDRGNSPLHF
>TRBJ2-7|.|TRBV10-3|.
TGTGCCTCCGCAGGGAACTCCTACGAGCAGTACTTC
CASAGNSYEQYF
>TRBJ1-1|.|TRBV11-3|TRBD1
TGTGCCAGCAGCTCAGGGGGCGCGGCGAACACTGAAGCTTTCTTT
CASSSGGAANTEAFF
>TRBJ2-2|.|TRBV5-1|.
TGCGCCAGCAGCTTGGCAGGGAACACCGGGGAGCTGTTTTTT
CASSLAGNTGELFF
>TRBJ1-6|.|TRBV28|.
TGTGCCAGCAGGCGCTACACCAACAGCATCCATTCACCCCTCCACTTT
CASRRYTNSIHSPLHF
>TRBJ2-7|.|TRBV19|.
TGTGCCAGTAGTAGAGGAGTGGGCTACGAGCAGTACTTC
CASSRGVGYEQYF
>TRBJ1-5|once|TRBV11-3|.
TGTGCCAGCAGCTTAGTCCCGAATTTAGTCCCCAATCAGCCCCAGCATTTT
CASSLVPNLVPNQPQHF
>TRBJ1-3|.|TRBV18|.
TGTGCCAGCTCACCATTCACAGGGTCGGCGTTTGGGAACACCATATATTTT
CASSPFTGSAFGNTIYF
>TRBJ1-1|.|TRBV19|.
TGTGCCAGTAGTCTGGGACTGCTGAACACTGAAGCTTTCTTT
CASSLGLLNTEAFF
>TRBJ2-2|.|TRBV5-1|TRBD2
TGCGCCAGCAGCCCGACTAGCGGGAGCGTCGGCGGGGAGCTGTTTTTT
CASSPTSGSVGGELFF
>TRBJ1-1|.|TRBV3-1/TRBV3-2|TRBD1
TGTGCCAGCAGTCGGACAGGGCAGAACACTGAAGCTTTCTTT
CASSRTGQNTEAFF
>TRBJ2-5|.|TRBV4-1|TRBD2
TGCGCCAGCAGCCAAGAGACCATGGTCGGGGGACTACAAGAGACCCAGTACTTC
CASSQETMVGGLQETQYF
>TRBJ2-3|.|TRBV9|TRBD2
TGTGCCAGCAGCGTTACTAGCGGGGAAACAGATACGCAGTATTTT
CASSVTSGETDTQYF
>TRBJ2-1|.|TRBV19|.
TGTGCCAGTAGTACTCGGTGGAATGAGCAGTTCTTC
CASSTRWNEQFF
>TRBJ1-1|.|TRBV7-2|TRBD1
TGTGCCAGCAGCTTAGGTAGGGGGCGAGGGACTGAAGCTTTCTTT
CASSLGRGRGTEAFF
>TRBJ1-1|once|TRBV5-5|TRBD1
TGTGCCAGCAGCTTACAGGGGTCAGTTACGAGGGCTTTCTTT
CASSLQGSVTRAFF
>TRBJ1-2|few|TRBV19|TRBD1
TGTGCCAGTAGGACACTGACAGGGTCCTATGGCTACACCTTC
CASRTLTGSYGYTF
>TRBJ1-5|.|TRBV7-2|TRBD1
TGTGCCAGCAGCGAAAGGGGACAGGGGGATCAGCCCCAGCATTTT
CASSERGQGDQPQHF
>TRBJ2-1|once|TRBV18|TRBD2
TGTGCCAGCTCACCACCGACTAGCGTCTATGAGCAGTTCTTC
CASSPPTSVYEQFF
>TRBJ2-7|.|TRBV19|TRBD1
TGTGCCAGTAGTGGTTGGGACAGGGTTGGCGAGCAGTACTTC
CASSGWDRVGEQYF
>TRBJ1-5|.|TRBV28|.
TGTGCCAGCAGTTTTGGAGGGCAGCCCCAGCATTTT
CASSFGGQPQHF
>TRBJ2-3|.|TRBV11-3|TRBD2
TGTGCCAGCAGCCTCGGGGCAGCGGGGGGGCCTCAAGATACGCAGTATTTT
CASSLGAAGGPQDTQYF
>TRBJ1-3|.|TRBV2|.
TGTGCCAGCAGGGGAGGGCTTGGAAACACCATATATTTT
CASRGGLGNTIYF
>TRBJ2-7|once|TRBV5-1|TRBD2
TGCGCCAGCAGCTTATCCTTACTAGCGGGAGCCTCCTACGAGCAGTACTTC
CASSLSLLAGASYEQYF
>TRBJ1-5|.|TRBV30|.
TGTGCCTGGAGTGTAGGGCAGGGAAAATCGCCCCAGCATTTT
CAWSVGQGKSPQHF
>TRBJ2-3|.|TRBV19|.
TGTGCCAGTAGTATCAGGGACTCGGCTAGCACAGATACGCAGTATTTT
CASSIRDSASTDTQYF
>TRBJ1-1|.|TRBV29-1|TRBD1
TGCAGCGCTGGACAGGGGGCCGGCACTGAAGCTTTCTTT
CSAGQGAGTEAFF
>TRBJ2-5|.|TRBV12-5|TRBD1
TGTGCTAGTGGCTCGGGACAGGGGCCACAAGAGACCCAGTACTTC
CASGSGQGPQETQYF
>TRBJ2-1|.|TRBV30|TRBD2
TGTGCCTGGAGTGCTTTAGCGGGGTCCTACAATGAGCAGTTCTTC
CAWSALAGSYNEQFF